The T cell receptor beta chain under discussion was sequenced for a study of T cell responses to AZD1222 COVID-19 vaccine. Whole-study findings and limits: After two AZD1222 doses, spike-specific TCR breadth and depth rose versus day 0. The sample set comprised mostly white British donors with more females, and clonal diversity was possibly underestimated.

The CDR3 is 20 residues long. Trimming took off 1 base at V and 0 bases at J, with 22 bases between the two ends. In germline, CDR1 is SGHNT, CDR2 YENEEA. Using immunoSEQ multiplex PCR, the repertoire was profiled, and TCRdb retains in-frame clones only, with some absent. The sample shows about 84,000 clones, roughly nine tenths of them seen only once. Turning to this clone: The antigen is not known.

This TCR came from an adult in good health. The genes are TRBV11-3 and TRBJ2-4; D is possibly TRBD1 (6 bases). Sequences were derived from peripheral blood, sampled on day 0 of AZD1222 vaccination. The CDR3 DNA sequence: TGTGCCAGCAGCTTAGGGTGGGGCAGGGGAAGGGAGCTAGCCAAAAACATTCAGTACTTC. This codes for CASSLGWGRGRELAKNIQYF. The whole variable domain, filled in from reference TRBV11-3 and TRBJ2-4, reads EAGVVQSPRYKIIEKKQPVAFWCNPISGHNTLYWYLQNLGQGPELLIRYENEEAVDDSQLPKDRFSAERLKGVDSTLKIQPAELGDSAVYLCASSLGWGRGRELAKNIQYFGAGTRLSVL.